This section outlines one T cell receptor beta chain sequence together with its context. The antigen is undetermined. V dropped 1 base and J dropped 4 bases, with 16 bases sitting between them. The germline V gene encodes CDR1 ENHRY and CDR2 SYGVKD. The CDR3 sequence is 16 residues long. How the authors handled the data: Clinicopathological groups differed in CDR3, with these differences serving to build a distant-metastasis classifier for papillary thyroid cancer. From the PCR reads, TCRdb re-called clones with MiXCR. It is TCRdb's table, rather than the study itself, that gives the V and J calls and clone size. Altogether around 30,000 clones are present, about 18% being singletons, with the ten largest covering under 12%. This entry comes from a study of metastatic and nonmetastatic thyroid tumors. About the study: Repertoire comparisons spanned blood and tumor or nodule tissue from malignant and benign thyroid patients.

General observations from the study: Significantly higher TCR beta diversity was reportedly seen in malignant thyroid tumors than benign nodules, in blood and tumor.

Until they underwent thyroid surgery, no patient had received any treatment. Sequenced input: blood. The chain is built from TRBV10-3 and TRBJ1-2; D perhaps matches TRBD1 (5 bases). The source is a female donor with papillary thyroid cancer or a benign thyroid nodule (not recorded which). Some clones in this sample may be carry-over from other donors' samples. In nucleotides, the CDR3 is TGTGCCATCAGTGAGTTATTGGAGGGGAGCGTCTATGGCTACACCTTC. It yields the protein CAISELLEGSVYGYTF.